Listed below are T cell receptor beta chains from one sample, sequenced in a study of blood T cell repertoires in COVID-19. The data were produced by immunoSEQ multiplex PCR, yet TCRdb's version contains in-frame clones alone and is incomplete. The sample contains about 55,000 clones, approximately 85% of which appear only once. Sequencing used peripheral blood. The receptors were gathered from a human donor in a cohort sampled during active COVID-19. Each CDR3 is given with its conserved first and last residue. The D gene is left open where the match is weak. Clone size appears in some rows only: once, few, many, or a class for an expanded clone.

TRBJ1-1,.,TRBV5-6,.,CASSLSGYTEAFF,TGTGCCAGCAGCTTATCCGGTTACACTGAAGCTTTCTTT
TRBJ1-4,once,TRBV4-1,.,CASSQVTGNEKLFF,TGCGCCAGCAGCCAAGTAACGGGGAATGAAAAACTGTTTTTT
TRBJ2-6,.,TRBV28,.,CASSAGANSGANVLTF,TGTGCCAGCAGCGCGGGGGCGAACTCTGGGGCCAACGTCCTGACTTTC
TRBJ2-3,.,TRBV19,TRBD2,CASTSGGPPTDTQYF,TGTGCCAGTACAAGCGGGGGACCTCCCACAGATACGCAGTATTTT
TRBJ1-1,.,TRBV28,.,CASSLTRETGGSFF,TGTGCCAGCAGTTTGACCCGCGAAACGGGTGGTTCTTTCTTT
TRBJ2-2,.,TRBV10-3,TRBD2,CAVSGGATGELFF,TGTGCCGTCTCCGGGGGGGCCACCGGGGAGCTGTTTTTT
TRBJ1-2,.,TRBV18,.,CASSPRGSDGYTF,TGTGCCAGCTCACCGCGGGGTTCGGATGGCTACACCTTC
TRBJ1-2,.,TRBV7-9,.,CASRYGNPNYGYTF,TGTGCCAGCAGATACGGGAATCCCAACTATGGCTACACCTTC
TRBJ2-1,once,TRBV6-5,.,CASSPSAGYYNEQFF,TGTGCCAGCAGCCCAAGTGCGGGATACTACAATGAGCAGTTCTTC
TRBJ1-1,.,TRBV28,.,CASRPGQMNTEAFF,TGTGCCAGCAGGCCTGGGCAGATGAACACTGAAGCTTTCTTT